This T cell receptor (beta chain) was recovered during a study of blood T cell repertoires in COVID-19. Here immunoSEQ multiplex PCR was the method, and the copy in TCRdb shows in-frame clones only, minus some. The sample shows under 350,000 clones, approximately 89% of them seen only once. The study recruited people aged about 18 to 90 years across around 23 US areas. The sequence was obtained from a woman aged 60-75 years who had recovered from COVID-19. Sequenced sample: PBMCs or T cells enriched from blood (not recorded which).

The CDR3 DNA is TGTGCCAGCAGCGCGACACCACTAGCGGGGGGGCCCCTTCACGAGACCCAGTACTTC. It translates to CASSATPLAGGPLHETQYF. V gene TRBV11-2 combines with J gene TRBJ2-5; 13 nucleotides agree with TRBD2. The CDR3 spans 19 residues. V trimming: 5 bases; J trimming: 5 bases; junction bases outside the gene matches: 17. The germline gives CDR1 SGHAT, CDR2 FQNNGV.